This T cell receptor (beta chain) appears in the sequencing data of a study of cytomegalovirus exposure and HLA in healthy donors (dated by TCRdb to the late 2010s). Study-level background: According to a later analysis, one platform produced both the roughly 130 validation repertoires and the 700 or so repertoires of the first cohort. The study aimed to test whether signatures of past pathogen exposure could be identified by cataloging public T cell receptors. High-throughput TCR immunosequencing, statistical association of individual TCRs with disease status, and machine learning were combined to predict cytomegalovirus infection status. In addition to the first cohort of several hundred subjects, a separate validation cohort of 130 or so different subjects was used. The full study reports these points: Across donors, most TCR sequences were observed very rarely, whereas some public TCRs were present in many individuals. The validation cohort had no HLA typing available for a later analysis, so co-occurrence within that cohort was assessed over all 130 or so repertoires. A total of roughly 160 TCR beta chains were listed by the study as associated with cytomegalovirus. According to the authors, the approach could potentially be generalized to other disease states and immunological phenotypes. Of the cluster scores, 90% to 95% were above 0 in a later analysis, which found that TCRs clustered in the first cohort also tended to co-occur in the approximately 110 validation repertoires. The classifier was reported to diagnose cytomegalovirus status with high specificity and sensitivity in both the original cohort and the validation cohort. In vitro tests confirmed that three of the cytomegalovirus-associated TCR beta chains recognize cytomegalovirus antigens.

Library preparation was by the immunoSEQ multiplex PCR assay. In the source study's methods: A statistical classification framework was built to diagnose cytomegalovirus status from the catalog of TCR beta chain sequences. TCRdb took over this immuneACCESS table, retaining in-frame rearrangements with V and J assigned. Such tables are incomplete; in checked studies, under half of the missing clones stem from an unresolved V gene, and the remainder is unexplained. V and J calls and clone size follow that table, whereas D and trimming were derived from the DNA. The sample includes 170,000 or so clones, with 85% observed a single time. Clones ranked in the top ten supply about a sixth of the sample. Donors formed part of the validation cohort, which comprised 120 subjects and was distinct from the first cohort of under 850 subjects. Deletion took 1 base off V and 7 bases off J, with a span of 14 bases between the germline ends. Sequences SEHNR (CDR1) and FQNEAQ (CDR2) are obtained from the germline V gene (reference sequence). The CDR3 sequence holds 14 residues, the cysteine and phenylalanine included. Only the CDR3 part of the read is kept: 42 bases, read in frame from the first base.

This clone appeared a few times. Its antigen is currently not known. There are no base qualities to consult, and no much larger clone falls within one base. This chain joins TRBV7-9 to TRBJ2-7; the D gene assignment is ambiguous. Sequenced input: PBMCs. This sequence originates from a man between 18 and 35 years old in good health and CMV-seropositive. The nucleotide sequence reads as follows: TGTGCCAGCAGCTTAGGATCCCGTAACTTGGAGCAGTACTTC. This translates into CASSLGSRNLEQYF. Joined to the reference TRBV7-9 and TRBJ2-7 proteins, this CDR3 gives the full variable domain: DTGVSQNPRHKITKRGQNVTFRCDPISEHNRLYWYRQTLGQGPEFLTYFQNEAQLEKSRLLSDRFSAERPKGSFSTLEIQRTEQGDSAMYLCASSLGSRNLEQYFGPGTRLTVT.